One and the same sample provided the 10 T cell receptor beta chains below, sequenced in a study of shared clonotypes between healthy human individuals. Repertoires were generated with immunoSEQ multiplex PCR, while TCRdb's copy carries only in-frame clones and drops some. The sample has hundreds of thousands of clones; about 78% are singletons. The specimen sequenced was memory CD4+ T cells sorted from blood. The subset was: CD45RA-negative fraction. These receptors came from a woman aged 25 to 39 in good health.

The chain links TRBV7-9 to TRBJ2-3; 9 bases are shared with TRBD2. Trimming at V came to 5 bases and at J to 5 bases, leaving 8 bases not matched to a gene. In germline, CDR1 is SEHNR, CDR2 FQNEAQ (reference sequence). This CDR3 contains 15 residues. The CDR3 DNA is TGTGCCAGCAGCAGAGGACTAGCGTCCGGAGATACGCAGTATTTT. It codes for CASSRGLASGDTQYF.

Comment on this clone: Different DNA sequences within this sample yield the same CDR3. This chain links TRBV15 with TRBJ1-5, with TRBD1 matching 8 bases. The CDR3 consists of 15 residues. J was trimmed by 3 bases and V by 0 bases; bases with no gene match: 1. Germline V gene sequence: CDR1 LNHNV, CDR2 YYDKDF (reference sequence). The CDR3 region has the DNA TGTGCCACCAGCAGAGACAGGGGGCCCAATCAGCCCCAGCATTTT. Translating gives CATSRDRGPNQPQHF.

The CDR3 nucleotides are TGTGCCAGCAGCGGGACAATCCGCACAGATACGCAGTATTTT. This codes for CASSGTIRTDTQYF. This chain uses TRBV6-1 with TRBJ2-3; perhaps TRBD1 as D (6 bases). The CDR3 covers 14 residues. Germline V CDR1 and CDR2: MNHNS, SASEGT. V was trimmed by 6 bases and J by 1 base, leaving 11 bases between them.

V usage is TRBV5-4 and J usage is TRBJ1-3; D gene ambiguous. V lost 3 bases and J 0 bases, leaving 10 bases between the germline ends. This CDR3 contains 15 residues. Germline CDR1 reads SGHNT; CDR2 reads YYREEE (reference sequence). In DNA form, the CDR3 reads TGTGCCAGCAGCTCTCAACCGACCTCTGGAAACACCATATATTTT. Translation gives CASSSQPTSGNTIYF.

This chain links TRBV9 with TRBJ2-5; 16 bases are shared with TRBD2. Trimming took 3 bases from V and 2 from J; bases not matched to a gene: 1. The CDR3 runs 16 residues. The germline gives CDR1 SGDLS, CDR2 YYNGEE. CDR3 sequence: CASSEGLAGGQETQYF. The CDR3 DNA sequence: TGTGCCAGCAGCGAGGGACTAGCGGGAGGGCAAGAGACCCAGTACTTC.

This chain joins TRBV11-2 and TRBJ2-1, with TRBD2 identical over 13 bases. Germline V lookup: CDR1 SGHAT, CDR2 FQNNGV. With 4 bases clipped from V and 7 bases from J, the junction kept 10 bases outside the gene matches. This CDR3 comprises 17 residues. CDR3: CASSSPGLAGFENEQFF. CDR3 bases: TGTGCCAGCAGCTCCCCGGGACTAGCGGGATTTGAGAATGAGCAGTTCTTC.

The chain recombines TRBV6-6 with TRBJ2-3; 9 bases align to TRBD1. Germline trimming cut 2 bases from V and 3 bases from J; bases unmatched to any gene: 0. Per germline, CDR1 MNHNY and CDR2 SVGAGI (reference sequence). The CDR3 runs 14 residues. The CDR3 reads CASSYGQGTDTQYF. CDR3 bases: TGTGCCAGCAGTTACGGACAGGGGACAGATACGCAGTATTTT.

This chain connects TRBV6-5 to TRBJ2-7, with a possible D match to TRBD2 (5 bases). Trimming took off 8 bases at V and 7 bases at J, with 12 bases between the two ends. This CDR3 is built from 11 residues. Germline CDR1 is MNHEY and CDR2 is SVGAGI. CDR3 sequence: CASAEGREQYF. CDR3 nucleotides: TGTGCCAGCGCCGAGGGTCGGGAGCAGTACTTC.

With regard to this clone: The identical CDR3 is also encoded by other nucleotide sequences in the sample. The chain links TRBV5-1 to TRBJ2-7; D perhaps matches TRBD1 (5 bases). This CDR3 contains 15 residues. Germline CDR1 SGHRS, CDR2 YFSETQ. V was trimmed by 0 bases and J by 0 bases, leaving 10 bases between them. The CDR3 bases are TGCGCCAGCAGCTTGGAGGTGGGGCCCTCCTACGAGCAGTACTTC. It translates to CASSLEVGPSYEQYF.

The chain joins TRBV28 to TRBJ1-1; 8 nucleotides agree with TRBD1. The germline V gene has CDR1 MDHEN and CDR2 SYDVKM. V was clipped by 6 bases and J by 8 bases; unmatched bases: 5. The CDR3 spans 12 residues. As DNA, the CDR3 is TGTGCCAGCAGAACTAGACAGGGGGAAGCTTTCTTT. It yields the protein CASRTRQGEAFF.